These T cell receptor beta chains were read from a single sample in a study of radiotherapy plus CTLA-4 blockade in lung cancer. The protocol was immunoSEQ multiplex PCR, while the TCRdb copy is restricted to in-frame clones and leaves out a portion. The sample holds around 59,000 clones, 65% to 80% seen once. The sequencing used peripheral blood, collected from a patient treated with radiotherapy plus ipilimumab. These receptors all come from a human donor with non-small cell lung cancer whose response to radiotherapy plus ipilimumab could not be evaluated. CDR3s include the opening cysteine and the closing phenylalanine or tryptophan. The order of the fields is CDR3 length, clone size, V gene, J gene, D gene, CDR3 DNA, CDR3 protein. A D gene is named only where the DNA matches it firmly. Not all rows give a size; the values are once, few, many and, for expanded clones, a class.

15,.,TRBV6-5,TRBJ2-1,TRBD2,TGTGCCGTCGCTCTAGCGGGAGGCACTTACAATGAGCAGTTCTTC,CAVALAGGTYNEQFF
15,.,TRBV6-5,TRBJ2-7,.,TGTGCCAGCAGTTACTCAGGGGCCCTCCGGGGGGAGCAGTACTTC,CASSYSGALRGEQYF
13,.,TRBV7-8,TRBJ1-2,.,TGTGCCAGCAGCCCGGGGGGGGGCTATGGCTACACCTTC,CASSPGGGYGYTF
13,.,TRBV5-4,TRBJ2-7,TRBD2,TGTGCCAGCAGCTTGTGGACTAGCGACGAGCAGTACTTC,CASSLWTSDEQYF
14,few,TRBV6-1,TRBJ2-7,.,TGTGCCAGCAGTGAAGGACAGCTACCTTACGAGCAGTACTTC,CASSEGQLPYEQYF
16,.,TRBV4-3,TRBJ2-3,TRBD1,TGCGCCAGCAGCCAAGAATGGGGACAGGGCACAGATACGCAGTATTTT,CASSQEWGQGTDTQYF
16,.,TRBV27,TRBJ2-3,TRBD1,TGTGCCAGCAGGCAAGGACAGGGGGCGCCGACAGATACGCAGTATTTT,CASRQGQGAPTDTQYF
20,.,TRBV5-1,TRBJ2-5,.,TGCGCCAGCAGCTTGGCTATTTTAGGTCGCCAGGGCCCACACCAAGAGACCCAGTACTTC,CASSLAILGRQGPHQETQYF
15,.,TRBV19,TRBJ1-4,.,TGTGCCAGTAGTATGGCGGGAACAACTAATGAAAAACTGTTTTTT,CASSMAGTTNEKLFF
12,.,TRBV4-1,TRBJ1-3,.,TGCGCCAGCAGCCGTCTGGGGGGCACCATATATTTT,CASSRLGGTIYF
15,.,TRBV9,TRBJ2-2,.,TGTGCCACCAAAGGGGGGGCGGAAAACACCGGGGAGCTGTTTTTT,CATKGGAENTGELFF
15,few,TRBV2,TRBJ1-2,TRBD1,TGTGCCAGCAGTGAATGGTGGGACAGGGGGCTTGGCTACACCTTC,CASSEWWDRGLGYTF
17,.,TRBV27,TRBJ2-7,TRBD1,TGTGCCAGCAGCGTTTTGGGAATAGACAGGGGGACCTACGAGCAGTACTTC,CASSVLGIDRGTYEQYF
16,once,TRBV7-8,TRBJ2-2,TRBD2,TGTGCCAGCACCGAAGGTGCTAGCGGGAGTGACGGGGAGCTGTTTTTT,CASTEGASGSDGELFF
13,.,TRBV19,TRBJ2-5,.,TGTGCCAGTAGCTGGGACAACCAAGAGACCCAGTACTTC,CASSWDNQETQYF
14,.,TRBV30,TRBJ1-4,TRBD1,TGTGCCTGGAACCAGGGGGCAACTAATGAAAAACTGTTTTTT,CAWNQGATNEKLFF